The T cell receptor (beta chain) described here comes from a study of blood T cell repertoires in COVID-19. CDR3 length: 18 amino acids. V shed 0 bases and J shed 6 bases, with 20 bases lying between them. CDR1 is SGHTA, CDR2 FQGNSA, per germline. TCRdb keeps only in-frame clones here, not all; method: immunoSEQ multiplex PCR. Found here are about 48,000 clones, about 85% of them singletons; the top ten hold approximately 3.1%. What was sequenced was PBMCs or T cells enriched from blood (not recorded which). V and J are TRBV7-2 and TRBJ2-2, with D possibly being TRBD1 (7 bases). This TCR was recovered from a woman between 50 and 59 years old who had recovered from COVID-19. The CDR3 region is CASSLAPPGGLGAGELFF. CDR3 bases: TGTGCCAGCAGCTTAGCCCCCCCAGGGGGACTCGGCGCCGGGGAGCTGTTTTTT.